This T cell receptor beta chain came from a study of cytomegalovirus exposure and HLA in healthy donors. Study details: As an earlier analysis found, 180 million or so T cells yielded 117 million unique TCR beta sequences.

After removal of 3 bases from V and 6 bases from J, the junction contained 5 bases not matched to a gene. The CDR3 has 15 amino acids. CDR1 is SGHAT and CDR2 is FQNNGV in the germline V gene. The PCR contained 60 Vbeta and 13 Jbeta primers. Assay: immunoSEQ multiplex PCR; the TCRdb copy retains only in-frame clones and omits some. The sample has roughly 180,000 clones; 8.5% to 10% are singletons. Sequenced: PBMCs. The clonotype comes from a woman aged 25-40 years in good health and CMV-seropositive. The chain joins TRBV11-2 to TRBJ2-1, with 10 nucleotides matching TRBD2. CDR3 loop: CASSFTSGIINEQFF. The CDR3 DNA is TGTGCCAGCAGCTTTACTAGCGGGATAATCAATGAGCAGTTCTTC.